What follows is one T cell receptor (beta chain) and its context. Germline loops: CDR1 SEHNR, CDR2 FQNEAQ (reference sequence). The CDR3 contains 14 residues. Trimming took 5 bases from V and 3 from J, leaving 12 bases between them. Some clones are missing from TCRdb's copy, which holds only in-frame ones; the method was immunoSEQ multiplex PCR. The profile shows roughly 41,000 clones, 70% to 90% of them singletons. The data are from a study of blood T cell repertoires in COVID-19. Looking at the study overall: PBMCs, B-cell-depleted T cells, or T cells were the source of the cDNA or gDNA that made up the material.

Sequenced: peripheral blood. This sequence was found in a human donor in a cohort sampled during active COVID-19. V gene TRBV7-9 combines with J gene TRBJ2-3; TRBD1 is a possible D gene (6 bases). The CDR3 DNA follows: TGTGCCAGCAGCCGATCCACAGGGACAGATACGCAGTATTTT. Amino acids: CASSRSTGTDTQYF.